The next 24 T cell receptor beta chains were all read from a single sample in a study of blood T cell repertoires in COVID-19. The protocol was immunoSEQ multiplex PCR, while the TCRdb copy is restricted to in-frame clones and leaves out a portion. Of about 250,000 clones listed, approximately 82% are singletons. The sample taken for sequencing was peripheral blood. Every receptor here comes from a man aged 35-49 years with active or convalescent COVID-19.

This clone has only one observation. This sequence joins TRBV7-9 and TRBJ1-1; TRBD1 is a possible D gene (5 bases). Germline assignment: CDR1 SEHNR and CDR2 FQNEAQ (reference sequence). The CDR3 has 14 amino acids. Between the trimmed V and J ends, which lost 6 bases and 1 base, there was a span of 12 bases. CDR3 bases: TGTGCCAGCAGTATCACTCAGGGGAACACTGAAGCTTTCTTT. Encoded protein: CASSITQGNTEAFF.

The gene calls are TRBV24-1 and TRBJ1-2; 9 positions agree with TRBD1. The trim removed 0 bases at V and 7 bases at J, leaving 5 bases unmatched. CDR1 KGHDR and CDR2 SFDVKD come from the germline V gene. The CDR3 is 15 amino acids. The DNA for the CDR3 is TGTGCCACCAGTGATTTGAGGGACAGGGCGGCTGGCTACACCTTC. Amino acid sequence: CATSDLRDRAAGYTF.

This CDR3 is CASSPGSNSNQPQHF. Written as DNA, the CDR3 is TGTGCCAGCAGTCCCGGTTCAAATAGCAATCAGCCCCAGCATTTT. The chain combines TRBV27 with TRBJ1-5; D not certain. The CDR3 covers 15 residues. The germline V gene has CDR1 MNHEY and CDR2 SMNVEV (reference sequence). The ends were cut back, 5 bases at V and 0 bases at J, with 11 bases in the middle.

The chain carries TRBV4-2 and TRBJ2-3, with D hard to call. With 0 bases removed from V and 4 bases from J, the gap between germline ends came to 11 bases. Germline loops: CDR1 LGHNA, CDR2 YNFKEQ. The CDR3 has 15 amino acids. This CDR3 is CASSQDWRLSDTQYF. CDR3 sequence (DNA): TGTGCCAGCAGCCAAGATTGGCGGCTTTCAGATACGCAGTATTTT.

The rearrangement uses TRBV3-1 (or the pseudogene TRBV3-2) and TRBJ1-1; 7 bases are a match to TRBD1. Unmatched junction bases numbered 14, after V lost 4 bases and J lost 6 bases. This CDR3 is 16 amino acids long. CDR1 and CDR2 (germline): LGHDT, YNNKEL (reference sequence). The CDR3, as DNA: TGTGCCAGCAGCCCAAGTTTGACAGGGAAGATTGCTGAAGCTTTCTTT. Translation gives CASSPSLTGKIAEAFF.

This chain joins TRBV3-1 (or the pseudogene TRBV3-2) and TRBJ2-7; the match to TRBD1 covers 9 bases. The CDR3 has 16 residues. From germline, CDR1 is LGHDT and CDR2 YNNKEL (reference sequence). V lost 3 bases and J lost 2; bases outside the gene matches: 8. The CDR3 bases are TGTGCCAGCAGCCATGCAGGACAGGGGCGAGCCTACGAGCAGTACTTC. This encodes CASSHAGQGRAYEQYF.

This chain connects TRBV5-5 to TRBJ1-2; D might be TRBD1 (6 bases). V lost 2 bases and J lost 5, with 19 bases in between. The CDR3 extends over 16 amino acids. Looked up from germline, CDR1 is SGHKS and CDR2 is YYEKEE (reference sequence). CDR3 nucleotide sequence: TGTGCCAGCAGCTTACGACCGGACAGAGATATTTATGGCTACACCTTC. It yields the protein CASSLRPDRDIYGYTF.

This rearrangement joins TRBV30 to TRBJ1-1; the D is unclear. Germline V gives CDR1 GTSNPN, CDR2 SVGIG (reference sequence). The CDR3 loop spans 15 amino acids. Trimming took off 3 bases at V and 4 bases at J, with 18 bases between the two ends. The CDR3 sequence: CAWRPLGVWRTEAFF. The CDR3 DNA reads as TGTGCCTGGAGACCCCTCGGGGTCTGGCGCACTGAAGCTTTCTTT.

The genes are TRBV18 and TRBJ1-2; possible D gene TRBD1, 6 bases. Germline CDR1 reads KGHSH; CDR2 reads LQKENI. The germline V and J ends were trimmed by 3 bases and 6 bases, with 17 bases remaining between them. This CDR3 contains 15 residues. The CDR3 nucleotides are TGTGCCAGCTCACCCCCCTGGGGGGGGGCGGATGGCTACACCTTC. Encoded protein: CASSPPWGGADGYTF. The whole variable domain, remainder taken from reference TRBV18 and TRBJ1-2, is NAGVMQNPRHLVRRRGQEARLRCSPMKGHSHVYWYRQLPEEGLKFMVYLQKENIIDESGMPKERFSAEFPKEGPSILRIQQVVRGDSAAYFCASSPPWGGADGYTFGSGTRLTVV.

The rearrangement links TRBV6-4 to TRBJ2-2; 7 positions agree with TRBD1. The CDR3 runs to 14 residues. Germline values: CDR1 MRHNA, CDR2 SNTAGT. V shed 6 bases and J 3 bases; nucleotides not matched to a gene: 4. The DNA for the CDR3 is TGTGCCAGCAGCTCAGACAGGGACACCGGGGAGCTGTTTTTT. It yields the protein CASSSDRDTGELFF.

This clone has just a few counts. Written as DNA, the CDR3 is TGTGCCAGCAGCTTGGAACGGGCCTACGAGCAGTACTTC. Translated: CASSLERAYEQYF. The chain joins TRBV5-4 to TRBJ2-7, with D uncertain. The ends were cut back, 0 bases at V and 2 bases at J, with 6 bases in the middle. The CDR3 covers 13 residues. Germline V gene lookup returns CDR1 SGHNT and CDR2 YYREEE (reference sequence).

The chain recombines TRBV15 with TRBJ2-7; maybe TRBD1 (6 bases). Germline V CDR1 and CDR2: LNHNV, YYDKDF (reference sequence). The germline V and J ends were trimmed by 5 bases and 4 bases, with 18 bases remaining between them. This CDR3 region has 15 residues. The CDR3 is CATSPLDRQGYEQYF. CDR3 in DNA: TGTGCCACCAGCCCCTTGGACCGGCAGGGGTACGAGCAGTACTTC. Full variable domain (outside the CDR3, taken from reference TRBV15 and TRBJ2-7): DAMVIQNPRYQVTQFGKPVTLSCSQTLNHNVMYWYQQKSSQAPKLLFHYYDKDFNNEADTPDNFQSRRPNTSFCFLDIRSPGLGDTAMYLCATSPLDRQGYEQYFGPGTRLTVT.

V gene TRBV12-5 combines with J gene TRBJ2-3; D may be TRBD2 (5 bases). Germline-derived CDR1 and CDR2 are LGHNT and FRNRAP. This CDR3 has 18 residues. V lost 0 bases and J lost 4, with 20 bases in between. CDR3: CASGLVRVNRVGADTQYF. As DNA, the CDR3 is TGTGCTAGTGGTTTGGTACGGGTAAATCGGGTCGGGGCAGATACGCAGTATTTT.

The chain employs TRBV28 and TRBJ2-2; the match to TRBD1 covers 8 bases. This CDR3 spans 15 amino acids. Germline assignment: CDR1 MDHEN and CDR2 SYDVKM. After removal of 8 bases from V and 6 bases from J, the junction contained 11 bases not matched to a gene. This CDR3 is CASLTGAGNSGELFF. Written as DNA, the CDR3 is TGTGCCAGCTTGACAGGGGCCGGAAATTCCGGGGAGCTGTTTTTT. Drawing the rest from reference TRBV28 and TRBJ2-2, the complete variable domain is DVKVTQSSRYLVKRTGEKVFLECVQDMDHENMFWYRQDPGLGLRLIYFSYDVKMKEKGDIPEGYSVSREKKERFSLILESASTNQTSMYLCASLTGAGNSGELFFGEGSRLTVL.

The CDR3 sequence is CASSVGGLLNTEAFF. CDR3 coding DNA: TGTGCCAGCAGCGTAGGCGGTCTCCTGAACACTGAAGCTTTCTTT. The chain combines TRBV9 with TRBJ1-1; D is undetermined. The germline CDR1 and CDR2 sequences are SGDLS and YYNGEE. Trimming stripped 0 bases from V and 0 bases from J, with 9 bases between. This CDR3 is built from 15 residues.

CDR3 DNA sequence: TGTGCCAGTAGTCGAGCTAGCGGAGAGACCCAGTACTTC. As protein: CASSRASGETQYF. The chain carries TRBV19 and TRBJ2-5, with TRBD2 matching over 7 bases. V lost 5 bases to trimming and J lost 4 bases; unmatched junction nucleotides: 4. Germline V gene sequence: CDR1 LNHDA, CDR2 SQIVND (reference sequence). The CDR3 consists of 13 residues.

This clone turned up a few times. J is TRBJ1-5 and V is TRBV9, with D perhaps matching TRBD1 (5 bases). Germline V gives CDR1 SGDLS, CDR2 YYNGEE. The V gene lost 4 bases and the J gene lost 6 bases, with 17 bases spanning the gap. CDR3 size: 15 residues. In DNA form, the CDR3 reads TGTGCCAGCAGCACTACAACAGGAGTCGGTCAGCCCCAGCATTTT. It translates to CASSTTTGVGQPQHF.

J is TRBJ1-5 and V is TRBV27; D is undetermined. The CDR3 totals 12 residues. V was clipped by 5 bases and J by 0 bases, with 2 bases between them. Germline CDR1 and CDR2: MNHEY and SMNVEV (reference sequence). The DNA of the CDR3 is TGTGCCAGCAGTCGTAGCAATCAGCCCCAGCATTTT. This translates into CASSRSNQPQHF.

This chain connects TRBV6-5 to TRBJ1-2; 9 nucleotides match TRBD1. CDR3 size: 13 residues. Germline CDR1 and CDR2: MNHEY and SVGAGI. V lost 5 bases and J lost 7; bases outside the gene matches: 5. CDR3 residues: CASSRDRVAGYTF. The CDR3 coding sequence is TGTGCCAGCAGTCGGGACAGGGTCGCTGGCTACACCTTC.

The chain recombines TRBV5-6 with TRBJ2-7; 9 nucleotides agree with TRBD1. This CDR3 comprises 17 residues. Looked up from germline, CDR1 is SGHDT and CDR2 is YYEEEE. The trim removed 4 bases at V and 1 base at J, leaving 12 bases unmatched. The CDR3 loop reads CASSRKPGTGTSYEQYF. Here the CDR3 DNA reads TGTGCCAGCAGCCGGAAGCCAGGGACAGGGACTTCCTACGAGCAGTACTTC.

This chain links TRBV6-5 with TRBJ1-1; D is unclear. The CDR3 covers 12 residues. In germline, CDR1 is MNHEY, CDR2 SVGAGI. With 6 bases removed from V and 1 base from J, the gap between germline ends came to 6 bases. The CDR3 spells CASSRANTEAFF. The CDR3 region has the DNA TGTGCCAGCAGCCGAGCGAACACTGAAGCTTTCTTT.

The rearrangement uses TRBV27 and TRBJ1-1; 8 nucleotides line up with TRBD1. V gave up 5 bases and J gave up 1 base; unmatched junction bases: 6. The CDR3 is made up of 15 amino acids. CDR1 is MNHEY, CDR2 SMNVEV, per germline (reference sequence). The CDR3 region has the DNA TGTGCCAGCAGTCTACGGACAGGGAGGAACACTGAAGCTTTCTTT. Translation gives CASSLRTGRNTEAFF.

Only a few counts were recorded for this clone. This chain connects TRBV28 to TRBJ1-1; 8 nucleotides line up with TRBD1. Germline CDR1 reads MDHEN; CDR2 reads SYDVKM. V gave up 5 bases and J gave up 5 bases; unmatched junction bases: 10. This CDR3 is built from 15 residues. This CDR3 reads CASSPYRGEKTEAFF. The CDR3 DNA is TGTGCCAGCAGTCCCTACAGGGGGGAGAAGACTGAAGCTTTCTTT.

The rearrangement links TRBV18 to TRBJ1-3, with a possible D match to TRBD1 (5 bases). The CDR3 covers 14 residues. CDR1 KGHSH and CDR2 LQKENI come from the germline V gene. The V end was cut by 3 bases, the J end by 0 bases, with 6 bases between. CDR3 residues: CASSPDISGNTIYF. The CDR3 coding sequence is TGTGCCAGCTCACCGGACATCTCTGGAAACACCATATATTTT.